Given below is one T cell receptor beta chain in context. Its specificity is unknown. This sample was taken from a study of beta chain features in type 1 diabetes. Study-wide context: Across all samples, over 85 million sorted cells were examined.

The authors obtained over 95% purity in all sorted populations. What was sequenced were expressed TCRB transcripts, since all of the isolated RNA had been reverse transcribed. The repertoire was sequenced with immunoSEQ multiplex PCR; TCRdb's copy has only in-frame clones and lacks some. The sample has 400,000 or so clones, roughly 12% seen once. The V end lost 6 bases, the J end lost 3 bases, and 8 bases lay between the germline ends. Germline CDR1 reads MNHNY; CDR2 reads SVGAGI (reference sequence). This CDR3 contains 12 residues. Study-wide results and limits: Across patients, naive, central memory and Treg TCRB repertoires exhibited apparently greater similarity than was observed across healthy donors. All four CD4+ subsets from Type 1 diabetes patients carried moderately but significantly shorter TCRB CDR3s.

The sequencing sample was made of naive CD4+ T cells from blood. This sequence was found in a woman aged 18-29 years with type 1 diabetes. The chain uses TRBV6-6 and TRBJ1-2; D is possibly TRBD1 (6 bases). In DNA, the CDR3 is TGTGCCAGCAGGGACAGCCACTATGGCTACACCTTC. The encoded protein is CASRDSHYGYTF.